This paragraph reports one TCR beta chain. TCRdb reprocessed the 5' RACE reads with MiXCR, giving one entry per CDR3 protein. The table includes about 240,000 distinct CDR3 sequences, about 13% detected once. These data are taken from a study of identical twins. Trimming removed 3 bases from V and 2 bases from J, with 9 bases in between. Germline V gene data show CDR1 as SGHTA and CDR2 as FQGNSA. This CDR3 spans 14 amino acids. The sample was also linked to a second study, of yellow fever vaccine responses in identical twins.

This receptor was obtained from a woman between 18 and 29 years old in good health. This rearrangement joins TRBV7-2 to TRBJ2-3; D unresolved. The specimen sequenced was memory (CD45RO+) T cells sorted from blood. DNA for the CDR3: TGTGCCAGCAGCTTGCGCCCCATCACAGATACGCAGTATTTT. Translating it yields CASSLRPITDTQYF. The variable domain in full, with the rest retrieved from reference TRBV7-2 and TRBJ2-3, is GAGVSQSPSNKVTEKGKDVELRCDPISGHTALYWYRQSLGQGLEFLIYFQGNSAPDKSGLPSDRFSAERTGGSVSTLTIQRTQQEDSAVYLCASSLRPITDTQYFGPGTRLTVL.